This T cell receptor (beta chain) was identified during a study of graft-versus-host responses after intestinal transplantation (dated by TCRdb to 2020 to 2022). In terms of the full investigation: The transplants that recipients got were multivisceral, liver-intestinal, or isolated intestinal. Every recipient was given anti-thymocyte globulin induction, followed by 2 to 3 years of maintenance tacrolimus and steroids. After intestinal transplantation, graft-versus-host and host-versus-graft alloreactive T cell clones in the graft, circulation and bone marrow were tracked using bulk TCR-beta CDR3 sequencing. Alloreactive clones were identified by sequencing pre-transplant mixed lymphocyte reaction products and comparing them with unstimulated pre-transplant donor and recipient T cells. The cohort enrolled 20 to 30 intestinal transplant recipients including one retransplant, and a few patients lacking pretransplant specimens were excluded. Donor T cell macrochimerism was defined as a peak of at least 4% donor T cells among recipient peripheral blood mononuclear cells. Samples from a few later patients were sequenced in-house on an Illumina MiSeq with MiXCR processing rather than by the commercial service. General findings and caveats noted by the study authors: Peak levels of circulating GvH clones were associated with declines in HvG clones early after transplant. The relatively low number and heterogeneity of intestinal transplant patients limited the conclusions. High GvH to HvG T cell clonal ratios were observed in the allografts of patients with donor T cell macrochimerism. GvH clones were detected in recipient bone marrow, and some of these GvH clones were observed earlier in ileal mucosa or blood, consistent with an intestinal mucosal origin.

The method behind the library was the immunoSEQ multiplex PCR assay. In most patients, genomic DNA was isolated using the Qiagen DNeasy Blood and Tissue Kit and sent frozen to Adaptive Biotechnologies for TCR sequencing. For most patients, genomic DNA was subjected to high-throughput TCR-beta CDR3 sequencing by Adaptive Biotechnologies. The paper's data handling went like this. Adaptive's ImmunoSEQ software supplied the TCR sequencing data for 15 to 20 patients, while MiXCR and VDJtools were used to process a few other patients. To correct CD4 versus CD8 sorting errors, sequences present in both subsets at a frequency ratio below 5:1 were removed. Because the origin of CDR3 nucleotide sequences shared between donor and recipient could not be assigned, those sequences were removed. Alloreactive clones required at least 2-fold expansion over unstimulated cells and minimum CFSE-low frequency of 0.002% (template counts) or 0.001% (read counts). A clone was considered mappable if detected in the sequenced pre-transplant spleen, lymph node, or MLR CFSE-low populations of the donor or recipient. Cumulative frequency of alloreactive clones was calculated as a percentage of all sequences weighted by copy number. The immuneACCESS repertoire file appears here via TCRdb, limited to in-frame rearrangements. These files lack a portion of the clones; in checked studies, under half of the deficit traces to unresolved V genes, and the cause of the others is not known. That table furnishes V, J and clone size, whereas the DNA furnished D and trimming. In this sample the table shows approximately 89,000 clones, just under 95% of which occur a single time. 1.1% of the sample rests with the top ten.

This clone occurred once. Its antigen remains undetermined. There are no base qualities to consult, and no much larger clone falls within one base. The sample's time point, from its label and the paper: cells obtained before transplantation from donor or recipient. CD3+CD4+ and CD3+CD8+ populations were FACS-sorted from unstimulated pre-transplant donor and recipient cells taken from spleen or lymph nodes. V trim: 3 bases; J trim: 2 bases; unmatched bases: 5. Including cysteine and phenylalanine, the CDR3 has 15 amino acids. Only the CDR3 region is kept as DNA, spanning 45 bases read in frame from base 1. CDR1 and CDR2 are read off the germline V gene as MDHEN and SYDVKM.

The clonotype comes from a human donor who was the organ donor for an intestinal transplant. The chain is assembled from TRBV28 and TRBJ2-7; TRBD2 aligns with 9 central bases. Sequencing was performed on unstimulated CD8+ T cells sorted from spleen or lymph node cells, taken before transplant. The DNA sequence follows: TGTGCCAGCAGTTTGCTAGCGGGGAGACCCTACGAGCAGTACTTC. This encodes CASSLLAGRPYEQYF.